This entry concerns a single TCR beta chain. Antigen specificity is unknown. Sampled while nominally healthy, donors likely had unrecorded immune exposures. This entry is derived from a study of cytomegalovirus exposure and HLA in healthy donors. Study-wide points: Roughly even sequencing depth across donors was the assumption behind the presence/absence analyses. Rarity held for most TCR sequences, but there were some public TCRs that occurred in many donors.

60 Vbeta and 13 Jbeta primers were used in PCR. Original processing notes: Unique TCR beta chains numbered 60 million to 100 million in a later analysis, with around 12 million shared. The data were produced by immunoSEQ multiplex PCR, yet TCRdb's version contains in-frame clones alone and is incomplete. V, J and clone size were drawn from that table, and D and trimming were deduced from the DNA. Seen here are approximately 150,000 clones, approximately 80% observed once, and the top ten hold over 2%. The CDR3 is made up of 15 amino acids. The germline V and J ends were trimmed by 3 bases and 5 bases, with 15 bases remaining between them. Germline lookup yields CDR1 MNHEY and CDR2 SVGAGI.

The receptor was isolated from a woman between 35 and 50 years old in good health and CMV-seropositive. The sample taken for sequencing was PBMCs. The chain is built from TRBV6-5 and TRBJ2-3; possibly TRBD2 for D (7 bases). The CDR3 region has the DNA TGTGCCAGCAGTTATTTAGGAGGGGGGGGAGATACGCAGTATTTT. This codes for CASSYLGGGGDTQYF.